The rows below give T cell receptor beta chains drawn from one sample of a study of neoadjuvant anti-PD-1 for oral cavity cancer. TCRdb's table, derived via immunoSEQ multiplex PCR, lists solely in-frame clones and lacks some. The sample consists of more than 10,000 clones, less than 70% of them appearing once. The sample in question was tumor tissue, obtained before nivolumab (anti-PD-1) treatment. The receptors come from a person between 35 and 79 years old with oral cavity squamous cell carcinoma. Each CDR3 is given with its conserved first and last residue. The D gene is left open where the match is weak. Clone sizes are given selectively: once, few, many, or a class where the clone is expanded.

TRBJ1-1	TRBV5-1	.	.	TGCGCCAGCAGCTTGGGACAGGTGATGGGTTTATCCACGGTCACTGAAGCTTTCTTT	CASSLGQVMGLSTVTEAFF
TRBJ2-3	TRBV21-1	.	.	TGTGCCAGCAGCAAAGACTATGGCGAAGATACGCAGTATTTT	CASSKDYGEDTQYF
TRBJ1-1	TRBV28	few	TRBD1	TGTGCCAGCAGTTTGGGGGACAGGGTCACTGAAGCTTTCTTT	CASSLGDRVTEAFF
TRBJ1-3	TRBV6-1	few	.	TGTGCCAGCGGTGGAGTAGCCGGAAACACCATATATTTT	CASGGVAGNTIYF
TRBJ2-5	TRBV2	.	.	TGTGCCAGCCTTTGGGGCCCTGGGGGGGAGACCCAGTACTTC	CASLWGPGGETQYF
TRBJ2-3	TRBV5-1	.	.	TGCGCCAGCAGCCGGGACTTACACACAGATACGCAGTATTTT	CASSRDLHTDTQYF
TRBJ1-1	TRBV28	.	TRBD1	TGTGCCAGCAGCGCACCAGGGGGGAGAAACACTGAAGCTTTCTTT	CASSAPGGRNTEAFF
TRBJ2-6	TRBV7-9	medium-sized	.	TGTGCCAGCAGCTTAGGGGCGACTGGGGCCAACGTCCTGACTTTC	CASSLGATGANVLTF
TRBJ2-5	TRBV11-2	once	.	TGTGCCAGCAGCTTACGGGCAGGGGGAGGGGAGACCCAGTACTTC	CASSLRAGGGETQYF
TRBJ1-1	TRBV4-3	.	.	TGCGCCAGCAGCCAAGGAGCCAGTGGGAACACTGAAGCTTTCTTT	CASSQGASGNTEAFF
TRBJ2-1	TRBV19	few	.	TGTGCCAGTAGTGGTTGGAATGAGCAGTTCTTC	CASSGWNEQFF
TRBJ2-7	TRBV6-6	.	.	TGTGCCAGCAGTTTCGACAGTAACGGGCAGTACTTC	CASSFDSNGQYF
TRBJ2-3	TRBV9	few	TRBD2	TGTGCCAGCAGCGCACTAGCGGGAGGGGGGACAGATACGCAGTATTTT	CASSALAGGGTDTQYF
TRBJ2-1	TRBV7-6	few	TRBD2	TGTGCCAGCAGCTCCGGACTAGCGGGAGTAGCGCAGTTCTTC	CASSSGLAGVAQFF
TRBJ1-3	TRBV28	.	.	TGTGCCAGCAGTCCCTTACCGCACGGCCTCTCTGGAAACACCATATATTTT	CASSPLPHGLSGNTIYF
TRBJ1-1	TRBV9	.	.	TGTGCCAGCAGCGGAGCTGGACAGTTGAACACTGAAGCTTTCTTT	CASSGAGQLNTEAFF
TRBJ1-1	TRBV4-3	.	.	TGCGCCAGCAGCCAAGCACAAGCGAACACTGAAGCTTTCTTT	CASSQAQANTEAFF
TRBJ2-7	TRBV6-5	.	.	TGTGCCAGCAGTTTCGACAGTAACGGGCAGTACTTC	CASSFDSNGQYF
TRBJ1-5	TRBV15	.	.	TGTGCCACCTCAGGGGTCAGAACTCAGCCCCAGCATTTT	CATSGVRTQPQHF
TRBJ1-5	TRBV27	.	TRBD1	TGTGCCAGCAGTTTAGGGACAGCCACTCAGCCCCAGCATTTT	CASSLGTATQPQHF
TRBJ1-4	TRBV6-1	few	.	TGTGCCAGCAGTGAATTTCTACGACAGGCGTGGAGTGAAAAACTGTTTTTT	CASSEFLRQAWSEKLFF
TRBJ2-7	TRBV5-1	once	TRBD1	TGCGCCAGCAGCTCAACAAACGCCGGGACAGTCTACGAGCAGTACTTC	CASSSTNAGTVYEQYF
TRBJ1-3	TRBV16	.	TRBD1	TGTGCCAGCAGCCCACAGGGACAGGCCCCACTTGGAAACACCATATATTTT	CASSPQGQAPLGNTIYF
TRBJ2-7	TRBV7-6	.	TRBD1	TGTGCCAGCAGCCAGGACAGGGGGCCCCGCGAGCAGTACTTC	CASSQDRGPREQYF
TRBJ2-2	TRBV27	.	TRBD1	TGTGCCAGCAGCAACGGCTTACGGACAGGGAACACCGGGGAGCTGTTTTTT	CASSNGLRTGNTGELFF
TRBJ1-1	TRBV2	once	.	TGTGCCAGCAGAGGGATGATGAACACTGAAGCTTTCTTT	CASRGMMNTEAFF
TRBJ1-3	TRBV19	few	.	TGTGCCAGTAGTATTCCAGGCTCTGGAAACACCATATATTTT	CASSIPGSGNTIYF
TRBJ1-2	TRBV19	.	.	TGTGCCAGTAGTTTCAACTATGGCTACACCTTC	CASSFNYGYTF
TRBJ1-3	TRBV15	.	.	TGTGCCACCAGCCCCGGGGCGGGAAACACCATATATTTT	CATSPGAGNTIYF
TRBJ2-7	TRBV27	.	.	TGTGCCAGCAGCACCCTAGGGCCGGCCTACGAGCAGTACTTC	CASSTLGPAYEQYF
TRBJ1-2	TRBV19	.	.	TGTGCCAGTAGCCGTGAGGGGGGGGCCCGCTATGGCTACACCTTC	CASSREGGARYGYTF
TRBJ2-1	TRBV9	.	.	TGTGCCAGCAATGGGGCCCAATACAATGAGCAGTTCTTC	CASNGAQYNEQFF
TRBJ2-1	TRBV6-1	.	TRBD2	TGTGCCAGCAGTGAAGGGCTCCTAGCGGGAGTCAATGAGCAGTTCTTC	CASSEGLLAGVNEQFF
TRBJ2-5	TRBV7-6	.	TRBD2	TGTGCCAGCAGCCCGACTAGCGGAGGGGGAGGGGAGACCCAGTACTTC	CASSPTSGGGGETQYF
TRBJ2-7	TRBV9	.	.	TGTGCCAGCAGCGTCAGGGCGGATTACGAGCAGTACTTC	CASSVRADYEQYF
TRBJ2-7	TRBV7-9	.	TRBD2	TGTGCCAGCAGCTTAGAGGGAGGGAGAGGGTCCTACGAGCAGTACTTC	CASSLEGGRGSYEQYF
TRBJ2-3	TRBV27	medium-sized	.	TGTGCCAGCAGTTTAAATGGAACATCACGGGATACGCAGTATTTT	CASSLNGTSRDTQYF
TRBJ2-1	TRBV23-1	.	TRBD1	TGCGCCAGCAGTCAACGCGGGCCAGGGGGTAATGAGCAGTTCTTC	CASSQRGPGGNEQFF
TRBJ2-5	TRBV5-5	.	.	TGTGCCAGCAGCTTTTCGGGGGAAGAGACCCAGTACTTC	CASSFSGEETQYF
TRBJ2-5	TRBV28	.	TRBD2	TGTGCCAGCACTCTACTGGGGACTAGCGAGACCCAGTACTTC	CASTLLGTSETQYF
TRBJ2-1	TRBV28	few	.	TGTGCCAGCAGTTTTAGTAACGTCCGCAACAATGAGCAGTTCTTC	CASSFSNVRNNEQFF
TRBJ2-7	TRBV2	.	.	TGTGCCAGCAGTGAAGACAGTGGGATAATCAACGAGCAGTACTTC	CASSEDSGIINEQYF
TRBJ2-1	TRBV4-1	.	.	TGCGCCAGCAGCCAAAACTTACTCTACAATGAGCAGTTCTTC	CASSQNLLYNEQFF
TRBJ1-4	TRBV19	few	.	TGTGCCAGTAGTCCCGGGACTGCAACTAATGAAAAACTGTTTTTT	CASSPGTATNEKLFF
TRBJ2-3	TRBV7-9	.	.	TGTGCCAGCAGCCCCGCCCACAGCGATAGCACAGATACGCAGTATTTT	CASSPAHSDSTDTQYF
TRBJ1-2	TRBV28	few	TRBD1	TGTGCCAGCAGTCCCTCGGACAGGGGAGGAGGCTACACCTTC	CASSPSDRGGGYTF